This passage covers 29 T cell receptor beta chains from one sample sequenced in a study of T cell clonality in common variable immunodeficiency. Clones were sequenced by immunoSEQ multiplex PCR, and TCRdb holds only the in-frame ones, with some missing. The repertoire shows about 52,000 clones, none seen only once; the top ten take around 1.8%. Sequenced input: peripheral blood mononuclear cells. These receptors were taken from a person aged 18 to 75 in good health.

In this sample, this clone turned up many times. Sequencing ends 3 residues short of the CDR3 end; the germline J gene provides the rest. The rearrangement links TRBV6-4 to TRBJ2-1; the match to TRBD1 covers 8 bases. The CDR3 is 14 amino acids. V was pared by 2 bases and J by 5 bases, with 2 bases of the junction left unmatched. Germline V gene sequence: CDR1 MRHNA, CDR2 SNTAGT. CDR3 sequence: CASSDGTGHNEQFF. The DNA read from the CDR3 is TGTGCCAGCAGTGACGGGACAGGCCACAATGAG.

In this sample, this clone turned up many times. The DNA ends 3 residues before the CDR3 does, and the rest of the CDR3 is filled in from the germline J gene. This chain connects TRBV20-1 to TRBJ1-5; perhaps TRBD1 as D (6 bases). Between the trimmed V and J ends, which lost 5 bases and 3 bases, there was a span of 11 bases. The CDR3 length is 13 residues. Germline V CDR1 and CDR2: DFQATT, SNEGSKA (reference sequence). The CDR3 sequence: CSAPDRNNQPQHF. Partial CDR3 DNA: TGCAGTGCTCCCGACAGGAACAATCAGCCC.

This clone was recorded at least ten times. Read sequence stops 3 residues before the CDR3 end, and the germline J gene provides the missing end. The genes are TRBV7-6 and TRBJ2-1, with TRBD2 as a possible D gene (6 bases). The CDR3 runs to 15 residues. Deletions cut 5 bases from V and 0 bases from J, with 11 bases between. Looked up from germline, CDR1 is SGHVS and CDR2 is FNYEAQ. The CDR3 bases that were read are TGTGCCAGCAGCGCGGGGTTGAGCTCCTACAATGAG. Translated, it gives CASSAGLSSYNE. The entire CDR3 is CASSAGLSSYNEQFF.

In this sample, this clone turned up many times. The read falls 3 residues short of the CDR3 end, and the missing part is taken from the germline J gene. The chain has TRBV5-4 and TRBJ2-5; 8 positions match TRBD2. Germline V lookup: CDR1 SGHNT, CDR2 YYREEE (reference sequence). The CDR3 consists of 14 residues. Trimming took 2 bases from V and 3 from J; bases not matched to a gene: 3. This chain's CDR3 is CASSFVAGKETQYF. Partial CDR3 DNA: TGTGCCAGCAGCTTTGTAGCGGGAAAAGAGACC.

This clone came up a few times. The read finishes 3 residues shy of the CDR3 end, and the germline J gene is used to complete it. V and J are TRBV6-2 or TRBV6-3 and TRBJ1-2; TRBD1 aligns across 7 bases. The germline CDR1 and CDR2 sequences are MNHEY and SVGEGT. This CDR3 is built from 15 residues. V gave up 6 bases and J gave up 2 bases; unmatched junction bases: 9. The CDR3 here is CASRPLVTGNYGYTF. Partial CDR3 DNA: TGTGCCAGCAGACCACTTGTGACAGGGAACTATGGC.

This clone was seen at least ten times. The read is 3 residues too short to cover the CDR3 end, so that end is filled in from the germline J gene. This rearrangement joins TRBV7-2 to TRBJ2-7; TRBD1 matches at 8 bases. Germline CDR1 is SGHTA and CDR2 is FQGNSA. The trim removed 5 bases at V and 6 bases at J, leaving 6 bases unmatched. The CDR3 has 13 residues. CDR3 amino acids: CASSLRQGREQYF. Partial CDR3 DNA: TGTGCCAGCAGCCTCAGACAGGGGCGCGAG.

This clone has just a few counts. The read comes to an end 3 residues before the CDR3 does, leaving the germline J gene to fill in the end. The V and J genes are TRBV18 and TRBJ1-2, with D hard to call. Looked up from germline, CDR1 is KGHSH and CDR2 is LQKENI. CDR3 length: 15 residues. CDR3 in amino acids: CASSPGLAGGDDYTF. The part of the CDR3 DNA that was read is TGTGCCAGCTCACCAGGGCTAGCGGGAGGTGATGAC.

This clone was found a few times. Read coverage stops 3 residues before the CDR3 terminus; the germline J gene supplies the remainder. The V and J genes are TRBV5-1 and TRBJ2-3; 8 bases are shared with TRBD2. The CDR3 contains 14 residues. V lost 3 bases, J lost 4 bases, and 4 bases stayed unmatched. Germline CDR1 reads SGHRS; CDR2 reads YFSETQ. The DNA read from the CDR3 is TGCGCCAGCAGCTCAGCGGGAGAGGCAGATACG. Amino acid sequence: CASSSAGEADT. The entire CDR3 protein is CASSSAGEADTQYF.

Many counts were recorded for this clone. Germline and junction disagree at one end, which may indicate a read error. The read ends 3 residues before the CDR3 terminus; that terminus is restored from the germline J gene. The chain combines TRBV7-3 with TRBJ2-2, with D uncertain. The length of the CDR3 is 16 residues. CDR1 is SGHTA, CDR2 FQGTGA, per germline. The CDR3 DNA, read in part, is TGTGCCAGCAGCATAACCCCAAACACGAACACCGGGGAG. It encodes CASSITPNTNTGE. The entire CDR3 reads CASSITPNTNTGELFF. The full variable domain, its missing parts supplied by reference TRBV7-3 and TRBJ2-2, is GAGVSQTPSNKVTEKGKYVELRCDPISGHTALYWYRQSLGQGPEFLIYFQGTGAADDSGLPNDRFFAVRPEGSVSTLKIQRTERGDSAVYLCASSITPNTNTGELFFGEGSRLTVL.

As regards this clone: The CDR3 goes on 3 residues after the read ends, and that part is filled in from the germline J gene. This rearrangement joins TRBV7-6 to TRBJ1-1; a possible D gene is TRBD1 (6 bases). In germline, CDR1 is SGHVS, CDR2 FNYEAQ. This CDR3 has 16 amino acids. The sequenced CDR3 bases are TGTGCCAGCATCAAAACAGGGCCCTGGAGCACAGATACG. It codes for CASIKTGPWSTDT. The entire CDR3 reads CASIKTGPWSTDTAFF.

This clone was recorded a few times. The read terminates 3 residues before the CDR3 end, so the remaining end is supplied by the germline J gene. The gene calls are TRBV25-1 and TRBJ2-5, with D possibly being TRBD2 (6 bases). Trimming took off 4 bases at V and 5 bases at J, with 14 bases between the two ends. The germline V gene encodes CDR1 MGHDK and CDR2 SYGVNS. The CDR3 consists of 14 residues. This chain's CDR3 is CASSGTRGRETQYF. Partial CDR3 DNA: TGTGCCAGCAGTGGAACGCGGGGTCGGGAGACC.

Ten or more counts support this clone. The read terminates 3 residues ahead of where the CDR3 ends, so the germline J gene completes it. This chain connects TRBV23-1 to TRBJ2-7; 8 positions agree with TRBD1. TRBV23-1 is an open reading frame, and its role is uncertain. The CDR3 has 14 amino acids. The J segment lost 4 bases and the V segment lost 3 bases, leaving 5 bases of the junction unmatched. The sequenced CDR3 bases are TGCGCCAGCAGTCATTGGACAGGGCGATACGAG. As protein: CASSHWTGRYE. The CDR3, in full, reads CASSHWTGRYEQYF.

This clone occurred many times. Read sequence stops 3 residues before the CDR3 end, and the germline J gene provides the missing end. The gene calls are TRBV12-3 or TRBV12-4 and TRBJ1-4, with D possibly TRBD1 on 6 matching bases. Between the trimmed V and J ends, which lost 6 bases and 5 bases, there was a span of 16 bases. The CDR3 runs 15 residues. CDR3 bases read: TGTGCCAGCAGGTTTACGGGGGGCCAAAATGAAAAA. Translation gives CASRFTGGQNEK. The entire CDR3 protein is CASRFTGGQNEKLFF.

The sample holds many counts of this clone. The read falls 3 residues short of the CDR3 end, and the missing part is taken from the germline J gene. The chain recombines TRBV20-1 with TRBJ2-7; D perhaps matches TRBD2 (6 bases). The CDR3 loop spans 14 amino acids. The V and J ends lost 6 bases and 0 bases respectively, with 15 bases between them. In germline, CDR1 is DFQATT, CDR2 SNEGSKA (reference sequence). The CDR3 reads CSAIRDSSSYEQYF. The covered CDR3 bases are TGCAGTGCCATCCGGGACTCGAGCTCCTACGAG.

This clone showed up many times. From the germline J gene comes the end of the CDR3, since the read stops 3 residues before it. The chain links TRBV20-1 to TRBJ2-7; 13 nucleotides line up with TRBD2. The CDR3 is 15 amino acids. The germline V gene has CDR1 DFQATT and CDR2 SNEGSKA (reference sequence). Unmatched junction bases numbered 5, after V lost 4 bases and J lost 2 bases. Partial CDR3 DNA: TGCAGTGCTACGACTAGCGGGAGGAACCCCTACGAG. It specifies CSATTSGRNPYE. In full, the CDR3 reads CSATTSGRNPYEQYF.

About this clone itself: The sequence runs out 3 residues before the end of the CDR3; the remainder is reconstructed from the germline J gene. The chain is built from TRBV7-2 and TRBJ1-1; possible D gene TRBD1, 6 bases. The length of the CDR3 is 15 residues. Germline lookup yields CDR1 SGHTA and CDR2 FQGNSA. The germline V and J ends were trimmed by 6 bases and 1 base, with 15 bases remaining between them. CDR3 bases read: TGTGCCAGCAGTCGCCAGGGGACGGGGAACACTGAA. Residues: CASSRQGTGNTE. The whole CDR3 region reads CASSRQGTGNTEAFF.

This clone was seen ten or more times. The CDR3 end lies 3 residues beyond the end of the read and is filled in from the germline J gene. The V gene is TRBV19, the J gene TRBJ1-1; a weak D match, TRBD1 (5 bases). The CDR3 totals 14 residues. V lost 2 bases, J lost 4 bases, and 11 bases lay in between. Per the germline V gene, CDR1 is LNHDA and CDR2 is SQIVND (reference sequence). The DNA read from the CDR3 is TGTGCCAGTAGTATACGGGGGTTGACCACTGAA. The encoded protein is CASSIRGLTTE. The full CDR3 protein is CASSIRGLTTEAFF.

This clone was detected a few times. The read gets to within 3 residues of the CDR3 end, and the germline J gene fills in the rest. V is TRBV11-2 and J is TRBJ2-1; tentatively, D is TRBD2 (5 bases). This CDR3 contains 13 residues. Germline V gene data show CDR1 as SGHAT and CDR2 as FQNNGV. With 5 bases removed from V and 1 base from J, the gap between germline ends came to 6 bases. The CDR3 sequence is CASSRGSYNEQFF. The CDR3 DNA, read in part, is TGTGCCAGCAGCAGAGGGTCCTACAATGAG.

This clone showed up many times. The read ends 3 residues early relative to the CDR3; the germline J gene fills the gap. This sequence joins TRBV19 and TRBJ2-6, with 8 bases aligning to TRBD1. CDR3 length equals 17 residues. The germline CDR1 and CDR2 sequences are LNHDA and SQIVND (reference sequence). Unmatched junction bases numbered 9, after V lost 8 bases and J lost 0 bases. CDR3 bases read: TGTGCCAGTGGCCGTGGGACAGGTCTCTCTGGGGCCAACGTC. Translating it yields CASGRGTGLSGANV. The whole CDR3 reads CASGRGTGLSGANVLTF.

This clone was seen ten or more times. The CDR3 goes on 3 residues after the read ends, and that part is filled in from the germline J gene. The V gene is TRBV12-3 or TRBV12-4, the J gene TRBJ2-4; 7 nucleotides match TRBD1. Trimming removed 3 bases from V and 0 bases from J; junction bases left unmatched: 14. The CDR3 has 19 amino acids. This chain's CDR3 is CASSLNRGFGNLAKNIQYF. The CDR3 bases that were read are TGTGCCAGCAGTTTGAACAGGGGTTTCGGTAACCTAGCCAAAAACATT.

This clone was detected many times. The read gets to within 3 residues of the CDR3 end, and the germline J gene fills in the rest. This rearrangement joins TRBV20-1 to TRBJ2-1; weak D call: TRBD2 (6 bases). CDR1 and CDR2 (germline): DFQATT, SNEGSKA (reference sequence). V dropped 5 bases and J dropped 4 bases, with 12 bases sitting between them. This CDR3 has 13 residues. CDR3 region: CSARSGRYNEQFF. Incomplete CDR3 DNA: TGCAGTGCTCGGAGCGGGCGTTACAATGAG.

This clone was seen ten or more times. The read stops 3 residues short of the end of the CDR3; the missing end is completed from the germline J gene. V is TRBV18 and J is TRBJ1-1, with a tentative D call TRBD1 (5 bases). The V gene lost 6 bases and the J gene lost 6 bases, with 14 bases spanning the gap. There are 13 residues in the CDR3. Per the germline V gene, CDR1 is KGHSH and CDR2 is LQKENI. The CDR3 sequence: CASSPRELAEAFF. CDR3 DNA (partial): TGTGCCAGCTCGCCCAGGGAATTGGCTGAA.

This clone was counted many times. Incomplete CDR3 DNA: TGTGCCAGCAGCTTAACTAGCGGGGGTGATGCCTACGAG. It yields the protein CASSLTSGGDAYE. In full, the CDR3 is CASSLTSGGDAYEQYF. The chain uses TRBV7-6 and TRBJ2-7; TRBD2 matches at 11 bases. The read is 3 residues too short to cover the CDR3 end, so that end is filled in from the germline J gene. After removal of 2 bases from V and 2 bases from J, the junction contained 5 bases not matched to a gene. The CDR3 runs to 16 residues. CDR1 SGHVS and CDR2 FNYEAQ come from the germline V gene.

This clone has at least ten counts. The CDR3 bases that were read are TGTGCCAGCAGCTTAGCGCCCGGACAGGGAGGTGGC. This gives the protein CASSLAPGQGGG. The full CDR3 protein reads CASSLAPGQGGGYTF. This rearrangement joins TRBV7-2 to TRBJ1-2, with 8 positions matching TRBD1. The read finishes 3 residues shy of the CDR3 end, and the germline J gene is used to complete it. The J segment lost 7 bases and the V segment lost 0 bases, leaving 7 bases of the junction unmatched. The CDR3 spans 15 residues. Germline V gene sequence: CDR1 SGHTA, CDR2 FQGNSA.

This clone was recorded many times. The read ends 3 residues shy of where the CDR3 ends; the end is completed using the germline J gene. The chain has TRBV4-1 and TRBJ2-5, with 8 bases lining up with TRBD1. The V segment lost 3 bases and the J segment 0 bases; nucleotides outside the gene matches: 12. CDR3 size: 18 residues. Germline-derived CDR1 and CDR2 are MGHRA and YSYEKL. CDR3 sequence reads: CASSQIGQGVRNQETQYF. CDR3 DNA, as far as it was read: TGCGCCAGCAGCCAGATAGGACAGGGCGTAAGGAACCAAGAGACC.

This clone was counted at least ten times. This chain's CDR3 is CASGFEQSYEQYF. The sequenced CDR3 bases are TGTGCTAGTGGTTTTGAACAGTCCTACGAG. V and J are TRBV12-5 and TRBJ2-7; D unresolved. The read finishes 3 residues shy of the CDR3 end, and the germline J gene is used to complete it. The germline V gene has CDR1 LGHNT and CDR2 FRNRAP. This CDR3 spans 13 amino acids. The V and J ends lost 3 bases and 1 base respectively, with 7 bases between them. The full variable domain, its missing parts supplied by reference TRBV12-5 and TRBJ2-7, is DARVTQTPRHKVTEMGQEVTMRCQPILGHNTVFWYRQTMMQGLELLAYFRNRAPLDDSGMPKDRFSAEMPDATLATLKIQPSEPRDSAVYFCASGFEQSYEQYFGPGTRLTVT.

This clone appeared many times. The read ends 3 residues before the CDR3 terminus; that terminus is restored from the germline J gene. This rearrangement joins TRBV5-6 to TRBJ2-7; D is unresolved. There are 12 residues in the CDR3. Germline CDR1 and CDR2: SGHDT and YYEEEE. Trimming shortened V by 4 bases and J by 3 bases, and 8 bases separated the two germline ends. This CDR3 is CASSVTNYEQYF. The CDR3 bases that were read are TGTGCCAGCAGCGTGACAAACTACGAG.

This clone was seen a handful of times. The sequence runs out 3 residues before the end of the CDR3; the remainder is reconstructed from the germline J gene. The genes are TRBV20-1 and TRBJ2-1; D gene unclear. There are 15 residues in the CDR3. Trimming pared 1 base from V and 0 bases from J, leaving 10 bases between. Per the germline V gene, CDR1 is DFQATT and CDR2 is SNEGSKA (reference sequence). The CDR3 reads CSARVEQDSYNEQFF. The DNA read from the CDR3 is TGCAGTGCTAGAGTGGAGCAGGACTCCTACAATGAG.

This clone was seen ten or more times. Read data end 3 residues before the CDR3 end; the end is taken from the germline J gene. The chain links TRBV5-1 to TRBJ2-2, with 10 bases that match TRBD2. The CDR3 runs to 15 residues. Germline loops: CDR1 SGHRS, CDR2 YFSETQ. V lost 3 bases and J lost 5; bases outside the gene matches: 4. The CDR3 bases that were read are TGCGCCAGCAGCTCTAGCGGGGGTATTACCGGGGAG. This translates into CASSSSGGITGE. From start to end, the CDR3 is CASSSSGGITGELFF. Together with reference TRBV5-1 and TRBJ2-2, the CDR3 gives the full variable domain: KAGVTQTPRYLIKTRGQQVTLSCSPISGHRSVSWYQQTPGQGLQFLFEYFSETQRNKGNFPGRFSGRQFSNSRSEMNVSTLELGDSALYLCASSSSGGITGELFFGEGSRLTVL.